What follows is one T cell receptor (beta chain) and its context. Other DNA variants within this sample encode the same CDR3. It was into CD45RA+ naive and CD45RA-negative memory subsets that the CD4+ cells were split. This specimen belongs to a study of shared clonotypes between healthy human individuals. The CDR3 has 12 amino acids. Germline-derived CDR1 and CDR2 are LNHDA and SQIVND (reference sequence). Trimming shortened V by 6 bases and J by 4 bases, and 7 bases separated the two germline ends. Assay used: immunoSEQ multiplex PCR; TCRdb lists only in-frame clones, some missing. The table includes 2 million to 3 million clones, roughly 93% detected once.

The rearrangement joins TRBV19 to TRBJ1-3; D uncertain. The sequence was obtained from a young man in good health. Some clones in this sample may be carry-over from other donors' samples. The sequencing input was naive CD4+ T cells from PBMCs. This sample's subset: CD45RA+ positively selected. CDR3 bases: TGTGCCAGTAGCCCGGCAGGAAACACCATATATTTT. It codes for CASSPAGNTIYF.